This TCR beta chain was sequenced during a study of T-cell memory formation after mild COVID-19. Study results and caveats: Clonal second-wave expansions that peaked on day 37 had unconfirmed SARS-CoV-2 specificity. Clones contracting day 15 to 85 were balanced CD4/CD8; later expanders leaned CD4+. Pre-infection memory showed some responding clones, and this suggested that cross-reactive memory joined.

Deletions cut 4 bases from V and 0 bases from J, with 11 bases between. Germline-derived CDR1 and CDR2 are ENHRY and SYGVKD. The CDR3 extends over 15 amino acids. 5'RACE primed at constant segments yielded TCR alpha and TCR beta cDNA libraries bearing sample barcodes and UMIs. A single record per CDR3 protein comes from TCRdb applying MiXCR to the 5' RACE reads. Of hundreds of thousands of distinct CDR3 sequences listed, roughly an eighth are singletons. In its sample, this clonotype was seen a few times. Its antigen is not identified. What was sequenced was PBMCs or a T cell subset sorted from them (not recorded which). V is TRBV10-3 and J is TRBJ2-3; D is unresolved. The receptor was isolated from a man younger than 30 who had mild COVID-19 (a few samples of this study predate the infection). Cell type and time point are not known. CDR3 nucleotide sequence: TGTGCCATCAGTGGGGTCCCATCTAGCACAGATACGCAGTATTTT. It yields the protein CAISGVPSSTDTQYF.